The following is a T cell receptor (beta chain) sequence with its context. CDR1 is SGHTA, CDR2 FQGNSA, per germline. There are 13 residues in the CDR3. The V and J ends lost 7 bases and 2 bases, in that order; junction bases with no gene match: 2. The data were taken from a study of cytomegalovirus exposure and HLA in healthy donors. Study summary: An analysis done earlier identified about 120 million unique TCR beta sequences from about 180 million T cells.

PCR was performed using 60 Vbeta and 13 Jbeta primers. This table comes from immunoSEQ multiplex PCR, and its TCRdb copy is limited to in-frame clones, with some not included. The sample lists approximately 290,000 clones; roughly 80% were seen once. The clonotype comes from a girl aged 2 to 10 in good health and CMV-seronegative. The J gene is TRBJ2-1, the V gene TRBV7-2, with TRBD1 matching 7 bases. The sequenced material came from PBMCs. The CDR3 DNA is TGTGCCAGCACCGGGACAGCCTACAATGAGCAGTTCTTC. This codes for CASTGTAYNEQFF.